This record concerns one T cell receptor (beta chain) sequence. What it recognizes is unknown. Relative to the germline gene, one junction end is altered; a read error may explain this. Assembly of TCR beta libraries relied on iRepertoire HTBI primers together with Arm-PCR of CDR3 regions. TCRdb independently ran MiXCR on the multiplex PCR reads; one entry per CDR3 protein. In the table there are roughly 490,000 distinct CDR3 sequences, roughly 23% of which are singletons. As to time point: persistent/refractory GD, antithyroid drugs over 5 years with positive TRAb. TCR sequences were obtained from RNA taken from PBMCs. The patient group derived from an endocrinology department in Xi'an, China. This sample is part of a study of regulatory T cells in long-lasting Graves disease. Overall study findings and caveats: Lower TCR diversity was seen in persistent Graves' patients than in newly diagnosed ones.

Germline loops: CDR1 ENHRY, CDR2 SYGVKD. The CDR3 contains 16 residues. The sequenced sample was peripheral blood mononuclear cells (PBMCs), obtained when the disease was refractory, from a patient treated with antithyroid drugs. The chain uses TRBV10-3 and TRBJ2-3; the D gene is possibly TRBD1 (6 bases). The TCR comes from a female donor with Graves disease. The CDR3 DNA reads TGTGCCATCAGCGAGTCGCAGGACAGCCCTAGAAATACGCAGTATTTT. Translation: CAISESQDSPRNTQYF.